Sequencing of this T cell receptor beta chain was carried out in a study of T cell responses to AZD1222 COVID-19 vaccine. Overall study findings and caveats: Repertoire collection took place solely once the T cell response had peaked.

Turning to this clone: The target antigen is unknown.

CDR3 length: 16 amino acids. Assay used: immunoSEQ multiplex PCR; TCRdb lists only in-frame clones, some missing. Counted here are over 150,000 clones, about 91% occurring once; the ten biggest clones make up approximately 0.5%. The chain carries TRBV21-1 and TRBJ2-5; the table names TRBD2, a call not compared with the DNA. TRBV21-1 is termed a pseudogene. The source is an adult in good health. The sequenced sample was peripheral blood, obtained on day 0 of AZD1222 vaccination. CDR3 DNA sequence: TGTGCCAGCAGCCCACCCCTCCGGGGGGAGGCAGAGACCCAGTACTTC. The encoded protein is CASSPPLRGEAETQYF.